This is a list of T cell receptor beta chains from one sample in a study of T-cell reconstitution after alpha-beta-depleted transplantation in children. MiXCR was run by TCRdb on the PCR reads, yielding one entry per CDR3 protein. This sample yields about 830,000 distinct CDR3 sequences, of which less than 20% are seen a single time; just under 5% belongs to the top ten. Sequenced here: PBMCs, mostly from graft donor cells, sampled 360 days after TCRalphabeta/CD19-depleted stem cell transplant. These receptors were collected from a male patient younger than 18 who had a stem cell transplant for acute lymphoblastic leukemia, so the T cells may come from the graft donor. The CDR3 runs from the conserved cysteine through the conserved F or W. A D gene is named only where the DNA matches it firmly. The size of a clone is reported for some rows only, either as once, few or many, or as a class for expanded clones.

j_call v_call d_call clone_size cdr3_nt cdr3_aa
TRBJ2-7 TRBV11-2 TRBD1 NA TGTGCCAGCGGACAGGGGAAGTACGAGCAGTACTTC CASGQGKYEQYF
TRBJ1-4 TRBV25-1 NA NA TGTGCCAGCAGTGACAGGGGTGAAAAACTGTTTTTT CASSDRGEKLFF
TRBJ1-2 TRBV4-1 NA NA TGCGCCAGCAGCCAAGGTCGTCCAGGTTCCCATTTTTATGGCTACACCTTC CASSQGRPGSHFYGYTF
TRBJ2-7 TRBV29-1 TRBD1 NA TGCAGCGTTGAACTGTGGACAGGGGATTCCTACGAGCAGTACTTC CSVELWTGDSYEQYF
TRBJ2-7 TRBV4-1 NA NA TGCGCCAGCAGCCAAGATTGGGCCGGGGAGCAGTACTTC CASSQDWAGEQYF
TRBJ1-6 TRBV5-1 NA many TGCGCCAGCAGCTTGGATGGAAGCTATAATTCACCCCTCCACTTT CASSLDGSYNSPLHF
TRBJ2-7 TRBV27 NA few TGTGCCAGCAGCAAACTAGGGACCGCCCAGGGATACGAGCAGTACTTC CASSKLGTAQGYEQYF
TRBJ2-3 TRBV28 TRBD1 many TGTGCCAGCGAGGGACAGGCGTACTATACGCAGTATTTT CASEGQAYYTQYF
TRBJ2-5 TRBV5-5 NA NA TGTGCCAGCAGCTGGGAGTGGTGGGAGACCCAGTACTTC CASSWEWWETQYF
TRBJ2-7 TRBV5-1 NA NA TGCGCCAGCAGCGAGACTAGTTACTACGAGCAGTACTTC CASSETSYYEQYF
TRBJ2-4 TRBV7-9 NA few TGTGCCAGCAGCTCTGTCACGGCCAAAAACATTCAGTACTTC CASSSVTAKNIQYF
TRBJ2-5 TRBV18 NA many TGTGCCAGCTCGCCGGGGCAGCAAGAGACCCAGTACTTC CASSPGQQETQYF
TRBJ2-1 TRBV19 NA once TGTGCCAGTAGGTTCCGGAATGAGCAGTTCTTC CASRFRNEQFF
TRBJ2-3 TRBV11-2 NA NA TGTGCCAGCAGCCAAAGAGGCGCGGTCGATACGCAGTATTTT CASSQRGAVDTQYF
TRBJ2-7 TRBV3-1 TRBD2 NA TGTGCCAGCAGCCATTTCCCGGGAGGCTCCTACGAGCAGTACTTC CASSHFPGGSYEQYF
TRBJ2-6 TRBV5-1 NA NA TGCGCCAGCAGCTCAACCGTCCTCTCTGGGGCCAACGTCCTGACTTTC CASSSTVLSGANVLTF
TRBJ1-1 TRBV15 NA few TGTGCCACCAGCTGGGTCGGGTCGAACACTGAAGCTTTCTTT CATSWVGSNTEAFF
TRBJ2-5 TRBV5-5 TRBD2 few TGTGCCAGCAGCCCCCCGGGACTAGCGGGAGGCACGGAGACCCAGTACTTC CASSPPGLAGGTETQYF
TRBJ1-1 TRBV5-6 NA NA TGTGCCAGCAGCTGGGAACCCCTGAACACTGAAGCTTTCTTT CASSWEPLNTEAFF
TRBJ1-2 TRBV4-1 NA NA TGCGCCAGCAGCCAAGATACGGTTATCTATGGCTACACCTTC CASSQDTVIYGYTF
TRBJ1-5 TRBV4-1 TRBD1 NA TGCGCCAGCAGCCAATGGGACAGGGGCCTGAGTAAACCCCAGCATTTT CASSQWDRGLSKPQHF
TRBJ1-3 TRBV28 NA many TGTGCCAGCACACGCCGGTTTCGGGGAAACACCATATATTTT CASTRRFRGNTIYF